The 22 T cell receptor beta chains reported below all come from one sample, sequenced in a study of shared clonotypes between healthy human individuals. Profiled with immunoSEQ multiplex PCR; TCRdb holds only in-frame clones, not every one. This repertoire shows 1.5 million to 2.5 million clones, about 95% found once; its top ten account for 1.2%. CD45RO negativity and positive selection for CCR7 defined naive CD8 cells, a population that excluded terminally differentiated effector memory CD45RA+ cells. Sequencing input: naive CD8+ T cells sorted from blood. These receptor sequences come from a man aged 18-30 years in good health.

This clone was picked up one time. The chain is built from TRBV5-1 and TRBJ2-5; 11 bases are shared with TRBD2. CDR1 and CDR2 (germline): SGHRS, YFSETQ. V gave up 0 bases and J gave up 4 bases; unmatched junction bases: 8. CDR3 length: 17 residues. CDR3 residues: CASSLEGLAAFGETQYF. The DNA for the CDR3 is TGCGCCAGCAGCTTGGAGGGACTAGCGGCCTTTGGAGAGACCCAGTACTTC.

V and J are TRBV7-8 and TRBJ1-5; D unresolved. CDR1 is SGHVS and CDR2 is FQNEAQ in the germline V gene. The CDR3 spans 13 residues. V lost 3 bases to trimming and J lost 5 bases, with 8 bases between them. The CDR3 is CASSLGSDQPQHF. CDR3 DNA: TGTGCCAGCAGCTTGGGCAGCGATCAGCCCCAGCATTTT.

Note on this clone: At the DNA level, this CDR3 is encoded by other sequences in the same sample as well. The rearrangement uses TRBV7-9 and TRBJ2-7; 10 bases align to TRBD1. The V segment lost 5 bases and the J segment 4 bases; nucleotides outside the gene matches: 5. The CDR3 contains 14 residues. CDR1 is SEHNR, CDR2 FQNEAQ, per germline (reference sequence). The DNA for the CDR3 is TGTGCCAGCAGCCTCCCGGGACAGGGGTACGAGCAGTACTTC. It yields the protein CASSLPGQGYEQYF.

V usage is TRBV27 and J usage is TRBJ2-1; D is perhaps TRBD1 (5 bases). Trimming left V 5 bases short and J 4 bases short, with 9 bases between. The CDR3 has 13 amino acids. Germline V lookup: CDR1 MNHEY, CDR2 SMNVEV (reference sequence). CDR3 loop: CASSTNRYNEQFF. CDR3 sequence (DNA): TGTGCCAGCAGTACTAACAGGTACAATGAGCAGTTCTTC.

Remarks on this clone: Other DNA sequences in this specimen translate into the identical CDR3. The V call is TRBV6-1, the J call TRBJ2-7; D might be TRBD1 (5 bases). Between the trimmed V and J ends, which lost 1 base and 4 bases, there was a span of 8 bases. The CDR3 runs 13 residues. From germline, CDR1 is MNHNS and CDR2 SASEGT. DNA of the CDR3: TGTGCCAGCAGTGAAGGACAGTATTACGAGCAGTACTTC. It yields the protein CASSEGQYYEQYF.

The V and J genes are TRBV11-2 and TRBJ2-1; 9 nucleotides match TRBD2. The CDR3 contains 15 residues. The V gene's germline CDR1 is SGHAT and CDR2 FQNNGV. V gave up 7 bases and J gave up 8 bases; unmatched junction bases: 12. This CDR3 reads CASTGAGGPLDEQFF. The CDR3 DNA follows: TGTGCCAGCACCGGGGCGGGAGGGCCTTTGGATGAGCAGTTCTTC.

V and J are TRBV11-3 and TRBJ2-1, with D possibly TRBD2 on 6 matching bases. The germline gives CDR1 SGHNT, CDR2 YENEEA. Trimming took 0 bases from V and 0 from J, leaving 12 bases between them. This CDR3 has 17 amino acids. The DNA for the CDR3 is TGTGCCAGCAGCTTAGATCTTCCCGGGAGCTCCTACAATGAGCAGTTCTTC. This translates into CASSLDLPGSSYNEQFF.

The gene calls are TRBV4-1 and TRBJ1-2; weak D call: TRBD1 (5 bases). CDR3 length: 14 residues. V lost 1 base to trimming and J lost 8 bases, with 14 bases between them. Germline V lookup: CDR1 MGHRA, CDR2 YSYEKL. The CDR3 region has the DNA TGCGCCAGCAGCCAAGTCGGGGGAATTGACGGCTACACCTTC. Its translation is CASSQVGGIDGYTF.

This clone showed up just once. The genes are TRBV6-1 and TRBJ2-7; maybe TRBD2 (5 bases). The V gene's germline CDR1 is MNHNS and CDR2 SASEGT. The ends were cut back, 6 bases at V and 4 bases at J, with 19 bases in the middle. The CDR3 totals 15 residues. CDR3 protein: CASRDLREMTYEQYF. The CDR3, as DNA: TGTGCCAGCAGGGACCTGAGGGAAATGACTTACGAGCAGTACTTC.

The V and J genes are TRBV5-1 and TRBJ2-7, with unresolved D. Trimming removed 4 bases from V and 4 bases from J, with 12 bases in between. The CDR3 is 13 amino acids. Germline V CDR1 and CDR2: SGHRS, YFSETQ. The DNA of the CDR3 is TGCGCCAGCAGCGTCGGGTCTTTATACGAGCAGTACTTC. Translated: CASSVGSLYEQYF.

This clone was found once. This rearrangement joins TRBV14 to TRBJ2-3; TRBD1 matches at 7 bases. V gave up 0 bases and J gave up 8 bases; unmatched junction bases: 32. Germline CDR1 reads SGHDN; CDR2 reads FVKESK. The CDR3 length is 23 residues. The CDR3 coding sequence is TGTGCCAGCAGCCAAGAAGAACCGGCAAGAACCCTTGAAGACAGGGCCTATCGGGGTACGCAGTATTTT. Its protein is CASSQEEPARTLEDRAYRGTQYF. The complete variable domain, with remaining parts taken from reference TRBV14 and TRBJ2-3, reads EAGVTQFPSHSVIEKGQTVTLRCDPISGHDNLYWYRRVMGKEIKFLLHFVKESKQDESGMPNNRFLAERTGGTYSTLKVQPAELEDSGVYFCASSQEEPARTLEDRAYRGTQYFGPGTRLTVL.

The chain combines TRBV4-1 with TRBJ1-4; the D gene is possibly TRBD1 (5 bases). CDR1 and CDR2 from the germline V gene are MGHRA and YSYEKL. Trimming shortened V by 4 bases and J by 4 bases, and 10 bases separated the two germline ends. The CDR3 has 14 amino acids. CDR3 residues: CASSPDRVNEKLFF. The CDR3 DNA follows: TGCGCCAGCAGCCCCGACAGAGTTAATGAAAAACTGTTTTTT.

The CDR3 bases are TGTGCCAGTAAGATAGGGGGGACAGGGTTTTCACCCCTCCACTTT. Protein sequence: CASKIGGTGFSPLHF. The chain links TRBV19 to TRBJ1-6, with TRBD1 matching over 9 bases. CDR3 size: 15 residues. V trimming: 7 bases; J trimming: 9 bases; junction bases outside the gene matches: 10. Germline V lookup: CDR1 LNHDA, CDR2 SQIVND (reference sequence).

CDR3 in DNA: TGTGCCTGCACTACGGGGTGGGAGCGCTCCTACGAGCAGTACTTC. Protein product: CACTTGWERSYEQYF. This rearrangement joins TRBV30 to TRBJ2-7, with D maybe TRBD2 (5 bases). V was clipped by 6 bases and J by 0 bases, with 18 bases between them. The CDR3 is 15 amino acids. Per the germline V gene, CDR1 is GTSNPN and CDR2 is SVGIG (reference sequence).

The CDR3 sequence is CASTPLAASSTDTQYF. The DNA for the CDR3 is TGTGCCAGCACCCCCCTAGCGGCCTCTAGCACAGATACGCAGTATTTT. The chain links TRBV28 to TRBJ2-3; 7 nucleotides agree with TRBD2. CDR1 and CDR2 (germline): MDHEN, SYDVKM. The CDR3 length is 16 residues. The junction had 10 bases not matched to a gene; V was cut back by 7 bases and J by 0 bases.

As to this clone: Other DNA sequences in this specimen translate into the identical CDR3. The chain uses TRBV5-4 and TRBJ2-7, with TRBD1 identical over 7 bases. There are 14 residues in the CDR3. V shed 4 bases and J 0 bases; nucleotides not matched to a gene: 4. From germline, CDR1 is SGHNT and CDR2 YYREEE (reference sequence). In DNA form, the CDR3 reads TGTGCCAGCAGCCCCCGGGACAGCTCCTACGAGCAGTACTTC. Translating it yields CASSPRDSSYEQYF.

Details on this clone: Other DNA sequences in the same sample also yield this CDR3. The gene calls are TRBV28 and TRBJ2-7, with 10 bases lining up with TRBD1. V shed 2 bases and J 2 bases; nucleotides not matched to a gene: 0. The CDR3 runs 14 residues. Germline V lookup: CDR1 MDHEN, CDR2 SYDVKM. As DNA, the CDR3 is TGTGCCAGCAGTTTAGGGACAGGGGCCTACGAGCAGTACTTC. It specifies CASSLGTGAYEQYF.

V usage is TRBV6-1 and J usage is TRBJ1-5; 10 nucleotides agree with TRBD1. Germline V gene sequence: CDR1 MNHNS, CDR2 SASEGT. Trimming at V came to 1 base and at J to 0 bases, leaving 3 bases not matched to a gene. The CDR3 is made up of 17 amino acids. CDR3 residues: CASSEGQGAYSNQPQHF. The CDR3 DNA is TGTGCCAGCAGTGAAGGACAGGGGGCGTATAGCAATCAGCCCCAGCATTTT.

V is TRBV5-1 and J is TRBJ1-1; D is perhaps TRBD1 (5 bases). Germline V gene sequence: CDR1 SGHRS, CDR2 YFSETQ. Trimming cost V 7 bases and J 5 bases, with 12 bases left between them. The CDR3 runs 12 residues. CDR3 coding DNA: TGCGCCAGCTCAGGGTCGGGGACTGAAGCTTTCTTT. Its translation is CASSGSGTEAFF.

This chain joins TRBV13 and TRBJ2-7; 8 nucleotides agree with TRBD1. The CDR3 runs to 14 residues. The V segment lost 4 bases and the J segment 6 bases; nucleotides outside the gene matches: 8. The V gene's germline CDR1 is PRHDT and CDR2 FYEKMQ (reference sequence). CDR3 sequence: CASSSQGAPLEQYF. CDR3 nucleotide sequence: TGTGCCAGCAGCTCCCAGGGGGCCCCTCTCGAGCAGTACTTC.

CDR3 in DNA: TGTGCCAGCAGTTGGGGGGGGAACTACAATGAGCAGTTCTTC. Protein sequence: CASSWGGNYNEQFF. The chain combines TRBV27 with TRBJ2-1, with 7 bases identical to TRBD2. V shed 4 bases, J shed 3 bases, and the junction held 3 bases outside the gene matches. The CDR3 has 14 residues. CDR1 and CDR2 from the germline V gene are MNHEY and SMNVEV (reference sequence).

The J gene is TRBJ2-7, the V gene TRBV6-5, with 10 bases matching TRBD1. With 6 bases clipped from V and 5 bases from J, the junction kept 7 bases outside the gene matches. In germline, CDR1 is MNHEY, CDR2 SVGAGI. CDR3 size: 14 residues. CDR3 protein: CASSPDRGRNEQYF. The CDR3 DNA reads TGTGCCAGCAGCCCCGACAGGGGGCGGAACGAGCAGTACTTC.